The clone carrying this T cell receptor beta chain was observed many times. Its target is not known. When naive CD8 T cells were sorted, they were gated as CD8+CD4-CCR7+CD45RA+. The data were taken from a study of molecular identifiers for immune sequencing clone quantification. Germline CDR1 SQVTM, CDR2 ANQGSEA. V was pared by 0 bases and J by 2 bases, with 14 bases between. The CDR3 runs to 15 residues. Findings and caveats of the study: Sharing of a barcode by identical TCR molecules could cause highly expanded clone sizes to be underestimated. Clones that had above 20 RNA copies took up over 99% of effector molecules but under 1% in naive cells.

Library preparation followed earlier protocols using designated TCR primers. One entry per CDR3 protein, called by TCRdb with MiXCR from the PCR reads. The data hold about 97,000 distinct CDR3 sequences, with roughly a quarter observed a single time. V usage is TRBV29-1 and J usage is TRBJ2-7; TRBD2 might be the D (7 bases). This clonotype was sampled from a human donor in good health. Some libraries in this study had Jurkat cell RNA spiked in. Sequencing was performed on naive CD8+ T cells from blood, with Jurkat cell RNA spiked in. Regarding subset: FACS-sorted CD8+CD4-CCR7+CD45RA+ naive T cells. The CDR3: CSVEDMGGRPYEQYF. The CDR3 DNA follows: TGCAGCGTTGAAGATATGGGGGGGCGACCCTACGAGCAGTACTTC.